Following are 20 T cell receptor beta chains from one sample sequenced in a study of T-cell reconstitution after alpha-beta-depleted transplantation in children. During its preparation, the TCRbeta library received unique molecular identifiers. TCRdb reprocessed the PCR reads via MiXCR and lists one record per CDR3 protein. The top ten hold roughly 4% of the sample, which has about 610,000 distinct CDR3 sequences, roughly a tenth seen once. The sequences come from PBMCs from the stem cell graft donor, collected from the stem cell graft. These receptors came from a human donor who donated a stem cell graft to a child with acute myeloid leukemia.

This clonotype occurred a few times. The chain couples TRBV30 to TRBJ2-4; tentatively, D is TRBD2 (5 bases). The germline V and J ends were trimmed by 4 bases and 8 bases, with 6 bases remaining between them. Germline V gene data show CDR1 as GTSNPN and CDR2 as SVGIG (reference sequence). The CDR3 is made up of 10 amino acids. In DNA, the CDR3 is TGTGCCTGGATGGGAGACATTCAGTACTTC. It encodes CAWMGDIQYF.

This chain joins TRBV5-1 and TRBJ2-1, with 13 bases aligning to TRBD2. The CDR3 spans 13 residues. V lost 7 bases, J lost 7 bases, and 2 bases stayed unmatched. Germline CDR1 SGHRS, CDR2 YFSETQ. The CDR3 nucleotides are TGCGCCAGCGGGACTAGCGGGGAAAATGAGCAGTTCTTC. Translated, it gives CASGTSGENEQFF.

The chain has TRBV30 and TRBJ2-2; possible D gene TRBD1, 5 bases. The CDR3 is made up of 12 amino acids. Trimming removed 6 bases from V and 7 bases from J, with 12 bases in between. Germline CDR1 is GTSNPN and CDR2 is SVGIG (reference sequence). CDR3 bases: TGTGCCTGTAAACAGGTTCACGGGGAGCTGTTTTTT. This sequence encodes CACKQVHGELFF.

This clonotype was seen more than once but under ten times. The chain is built from TRBV7-2 and TRBJ1-5; D is ambiguous. The CDR3 covers 14 residues. Looked up from germline, CDR1 is SGHTA and CDR2 is FQGNSA. V lost 7 bases to trimming and J lost 0 bases, with 10 bases between them. In nucleotides, the CDR3 is TGTGCCAGCACGGGCCACGCTAGCAATCAGCCCCAGCATTTT. Encoded protein: CASTGHASNQPQHF.

This clonotype has only a few counts. V gene TRBV5-1 combines with J gene TRBJ2-5; D may match TRBD1 or TRBD2 (8 bases each). The CDR3 is 18 amino acids. Germline loops: CDR1 SGHRS, CDR2 YFSETQ. The ends were cut back, 2 bases at V and 2 bases at J, with 22 bases in the middle. This chain's CDR3 is CASSFGRGLAGLQETQYF. In nucleotides, the CDR3 is TGCGCCAGCAGCTTTGGCAGGGGGCTAGCGGGCCTACAAGAGACCCAGTACTTC.

This clonotype came up many times. An end of the junction does not agree with germline; a read error may underlie this. The rearrangement joins TRBV4-3 to TRBJ2-7, with D perhaps matching TRBD1 (5 bases). The germline V gene encodes CDR1 LGHNA and CDR2 YSLEER. This CDR3 is built from 16 residues. The CDR3 loop is CASSQGLGRAGIGPNF. The CDR3 nucleotides read TGCGCCAGCAGCCAAGGTTTGGGTAGAGCAGGGATCGGGCCAAACTTC.

The chain joins TRBV7-9 to TRBJ2-1, with D possibly called TRBD1 or TRBD2 (6 bases each). Trimming cost V 11 bases and J 5 bases, with 19 bases left between them. The germline CDR1 and CDR2 sequences are SEHNR and FQNEAQ (reference sequence). The CDR3 consists of 14 residues. The CDR3, as DNA: TGTGCCGGAAAACTTGGAGGGGGAGACAATGAGCAGTTCTTC. It yields the protein CAGKLGGGDNEQFF. Filled out from reference TRBV7-9 and TRBJ2-1, the complete variable domain reads DTGVSQNPRHKITKRGQNVTFRCDPISEHNRLYWYRQTLGQGPEFLTYFQNEAQLEKSRLLSDRFSAERPKGSFSTLEIQRTEQGDSAMYLCAGKLGGGDNEQFFGPGTRLTVL.

The chain recombines TRBV18 with TRBJ2-5, with 11 bases that match TRBD2. Germline values: CDR1 KGHSH, CDR2 LQKENI. The ends lost 2 bases at V and 0 bases at J; junction bases unmatched: 5. The CDR3 consists of 17 residues. The CDR3: CASSPASGRKDQETQYF. In DNA form, the CDR3 reads TGTGCCAGCTCACCAGCTAGCGGGAGGAAGGACCAAGAGACCCAGTACTTC.

This clonotype was found a few times. This sequence joins TRBV20-1 and TRBJ2-1, with 10 bases aligning to TRBD2. Per the germline V gene, CDR1 is DFQATT and CDR2 is SNEGSKA (reference sequence). CDR3 length: 14 residues. V lost 0 bases and J lost 12; bases outside the gene matches: 8. Here the CDR3 reads CSARDPRTSGLQFF. The CDR3 nucleotides are TGCAGTGCTAGAGATCCAAGGACTAGCGGTTTGCAGTTCTTC.

This clonotype was picked up a small number of times. The V call is TRBV7-2, the J call TRBJ2-1, with 12 positions matching TRBD2. The CDR3 consists of 19 residues. Germline V gene sequence: CDR1 SGHTA, CDR2 FQGNSA. V was pared by 0 bases and J by 6 bases, with 12 bases of the junction left unmatched. The CDR3: CASSLARLAGVLLRNEQFF. CDR3 in DNA: TGTGCCAGCAGCTTAGCTCGACTAGCGGGAGTTCTCCTTCGCAATGAGCAGTTCTTC.

The V and J genes are TRBV12-3 or TRBV12-4 and TRBJ1-5; 7 bases align to TRBD1. The V segment lost 7 bases and the J segment 3 bases; nucleotides outside the gene matches: 6. The CDR3 is 14 residues long. The CDR3 sequence is CASTLDRVNQPQHF. DNA for the CDR3: TGTGCCAGCACCTTAGACAGGGTCAATCAGCCCCAGCATTTT.

This clonotype showed up just a few times. This chain links TRBV12-3 or TRBV12-4 with TRBJ2-7; 9 bases are a match to TRBD1. V shed 7 bases, J shed 5 bases, and the junction held 9 bases outside the gene matches. The CDR3 loop spans 14 amino acids. The CDR3 here is CASTGGTGYNEQYF. The CDR3 nucleotides read TGTGCCAGCACGGGCGGGACAGGGTATAACGAGCAGTACTTC.

The chain uses TRBV4-2 and TRBJ2-1, with TRBD2 matching over 11 bases. The V gene end was trimmed by 0 bases and the J gene end by 6 bases; junction bases not matched to a gene: 10. CDR3 length: 18 residues. Germline values: CDR1 LGHNA, CDR2 YNFKEQ. The CDR3 DNA follows: TGTGCCAGCAGCCAAGATCCAGGGGGGACTAGCGGAGCCAATGAGCAGTTCTTC. The encoded protein is CASSQDPGGTSGANEQFF.

This clonotype was detected a few times. V gene TRBV6-1 combines with J gene TRBJ1-2, with 7 bases that match TRBD1. The CDR3 sequence is 15 residues long. With V trimmed by 6 bases and J by 2 bases, 9 bases remained unmatched. Germline-derived CDR1 and CDR2 are MNHNS and SASEGT. The CDR3 DNA is TGTGCCAGCAGGGGCAGGACAGGCTCAAACTATGGCTACACCTTC. This sequence encodes CASRGRTGSNYGYTF.

This clonotype was counted a few times. V usage is TRBV7-2 and J usage is TRBJ2-5; TRBD2 matches at 13 bases. V was clipped by 6 bases and J by 5 bases; unmatched bases: 3. Germline CDR1 is SGHTA and CDR2 is FQGNSA. This CDR3 spans 14 amino acids. The chain's CDR3 is CASRTSGRPETQYF. For the CDR3, the DNA is TGTGCCAGCAGGACTAGCGGGAGGCCTGAGACCCAGTACTTC.

In its sample, this clonotype was seen many times. This chain joins TRBV15 and TRBJ2-2; no definite D call. There are 14 residues in the CDR3. The V and J ends lost 1 base and 1 base respectively, with 4 bases between them. CDR1 LNHNV and CDR2 YYDKDF come from the germline V gene (reference sequence). CDR3 nucleotides: TGTGCCACCAGCAGAGTGGTGAACACCGGGGAGCTGTTTTTT. Its protein product is CATSRVVNTGELFF.

This clonotype has only a few counts. The J gene is TRBJ2-6, the V gene TRBV11-2, with no clear D. This CDR3 has 18 residues. CDR1 is SGHAT, CDR2 FQNNGV, per germline. V gave up 2 bases and J gave up 0 bases, with 14 bases separating them. The CDR3 sequence is CASSLTVGRPSGANVLTF. CDR3 nucleotides: TGTGCCAGCAGCTTAACCGTCGGAAGGCCCTCTGGGGCCAACGTCCTGACTTTC.

The chain links TRBV9 to TRBJ2-1, with TRBD2 as a possible D gene (6 bases). Trimming took 5 bases from V and 1 from J, leaving 22 bases between them. Per germline, CDR1 SGDLS and CDR2 YYNGEE. There are 18 residues in the CDR3. The DNA for the CDR3 is TGTGCCAGCAGTTTTGAATTGGGGGGTCCCGGTTCCTACAATGAGCAGTTCTTC. This sequence encodes CASSFELGGPGSYNEQFF.

The chain uses TRBV11-2 and TRBJ2-1, with 13 bases that match TRBD2. The CDR3 is made up of 16 amino acids. Germline loops: CDR1 SGHAT, CDR2 FQNNGV. The ends lost 2 bases at V and 7 bases at J; junction bases unmatched: 5. CDR3 loop: CASSLSGTSGKNEQFF. The CDR3 DNA is TGTGCCAGCAGCTTAAGTGGGACTAGCGGGAAGAATGAGCAGTTCTTC.

V usage is TRBV7-6 and J usage is TRBJ2-7; 9 nucleotides align to TRBD2. Germline V gives CDR1 SGHVS, CDR2 FNYEAQ. CDR3 size: 16 residues. After removal of 5 bases from V and 7 bases from J, the junction contained 15 bases not matched to a gene. CDR3 bases: TGTGCCAGCAGCGGGATCCTAGCGGGGCTTCTTGGAGAGCAGTACTTC. This encodes CASSGILAGLLGEQYF.